The TCR beta chain described here comes from a study of blood T cell repertoires in COVID-19. In the authors' methods: Reference gene primer amplification in the assay estimated nucleated cell counts. The data were produced by immunoSEQ multiplex PCR, yet TCRdb's version contains in-frame clones alone and is incomplete. V and J calls and clone size are those listed in that table; D and trimming were worked out from the DNA. Of roughly 130,000 clones in the sample, roughly 84% were seen once. The germline V gene encodes CDR1 SEHNR and CDR2 FQNEAQ (reference sequence). The CDR3 runs to 16 residues. V lost 1 base and J lost 0, with 10 bases in between.

The TCR comes from a man in his forties or fifties with acute COVID-19. This chain connects TRBV7-9 to TRBJ2-1, with a weak D call TRBD2 (5 bases). What was sequenced was PBMCs or T cells enriched from blood (not recorded which). In DNA, the CDR3 is TGTGCCAGCAGCTTAGGTGGGAGAAACTCCTACAATGAGCAGTTCTTC. Translation: CASSLGGRNSYNEQFF.